This T cell receptor (beta chain) was documented in a study of T cells after yellow fever vaccination. The wider study: The authors prepared low-cell-number fractions using SMART-Seq v4 Ultra Low Input.

The study's findings and limits: It was a small share of clonotypes that appeared in both CD4 and CD8 compartments.

TCRdb re-analysed the 5' RACE reads in MiXCR, keeping a single row per CDR3 protein. This table has 350,000 to 450,000 distinct CDR3 sequences, approximately 5.7% appearing once. Germline V gene data show CDR1 as MNHEY and CDR2 as SVGAGI. CDR3 length: 16 amino acids. Comments on this clonotype: Its target is not known.

The sample here was PBMCs, taken 5 days after the yellow fever booster vaccination. The clonotype comes from a man aged 30 to 39 who received the YFV17D yellow fever vaccine. The chain combines TRBV6-5 with TRBJ2-5; D may be TRBD2 (6 bases). The J call may be in error: the DNA end matches TRBJ2-1 better. In DNA form, the CDR3 reads TGTGCCAGCAGTTTCTTTCGGACGAGGTCTCGGGAGACCCAGTTCTTC. Encoded protein: CASSFFRTRSRETQFF.